This entry concerns a single T cell receptor beta chain. Its antigen remains undetermined. Base qualities were left out, and no much larger clone turns up one base away. The data derive from a study of brain T cells in children with intractable seizures (dated by TCRdb to the early 2020s). Regarding the complete study: Resected brain tissue from about 50 pediatric epilepsy surgery cases was first screened for immune gene transcripts using a NanoString immunology panel. Of the roughly 12 selected surgery cases, pre-surgery blood was also sequenced for eight, so four had brain tissue only. Study-wide findings and limitations: The patients' HCMV serostatus was not known, and viral specificity was inferred solely from CDR3 sequence similarity. Because pre- and post-surgery blood were sequenced to different depths, clones absent from the pre-surgery sample may reflect undersampling.

Here V drops 5 bases and J drops 8 bases, and the junction holds 4 bases not matched to any gene. The CDR3 holds 13 amino acids from the cysteine to the phenylalanine. Only the CDR3 portion is preserved as DNA: 39 bases, with reading frame beginning at the first base. The immunoSEQ assay was used to generate TCR beta chain sequences from genomic DNA. The paper's processing steps were these. Any CDR3 sequence that did not begin with the conserved framework cysteine at position 104 was removed by hand. To get clonality, the normalized Shannon's Diversity Index was subtracted from one, giving values from 0 (maximal diversity) to 1 (oligoclonal). Chi-squared comparison-of-proportions tests were used to check whether the frequency of the same CDR3 differed between samples, for example brain versus blood. Public clonotypes were found through immuneACCESS searches, while the VDJdb browser was used to judge similarity to known antiviral clonotypes. Entries here come from immuneACCESS through TCRdb and include only in-frame sequences with V and J called. Some clones fail to appear in such tables; in the studies checked, an unresolved V gene covers under half of the shortfall, and the cause of the remainder is unknown. Clonal size and the V and J genes are those of that table, whereas D and trimming came from the DNA. Within this sample are a few hundred thousand clones, with about 93% of them counted one time only. Under 7% of the sample is taken by the ten largest.

The meaning of the sample's time point label: blood from clinic visit 5 months post-surgery; TSC patient then seizure free. The surgery cases that showed the highest brain T cell transcript signatures were chosen for TCR beta chain sequencing of brain tissue, and of blood when it was available. Before surgery, the patients had been given at least one anti-epileptic drug. TCR-sequenced patients were children with drug-resistant epilepsy due to tuberous sclerosis complex, focal cortical dysplasia, Rasmussen encephalitis or hemimegalencephaly. Bulk genomic DNA was isolated from unsorted brain tissue and whole blood using the Monarch genomic DNA purification kit.

The source material was peripheral blood, sampled about 5 months after surgery. The V gene is TRBV12-3 or TRBV12-4 and the J gene is TRBJ2-1; 9 bases in the middle match TRBD2. The TCR was taken from a boy younger than two with tuberous sclerosis and intractable seizures. The CDR3 here reads CASSPTSGYEQFF. The DNA sequence follows: TGTGCCAGCAGTCCGACTAGCGGCTATGAGCAGTTCTTC.